This T cell receptor (beta chain) appears in the sequencing data of a study of T-cell reconstitution after alpha-beta-depleted transplantation in children. The ends were cut back, 0 bases at V and 3 bases at J, with 13 bases in the middle. Germline loops: CDR1 SGHRS, CDR2 YFSETQ. This CDR3 is 17 amino acids long. This clonotype has ten or more counts. As it was prepared, the TCRbeta library received unique molecular identifiers. One entry per CDR3 protein, called by TCRdb with MiXCR from the PCR reads. Of some 490,000 distinct CDR3 sequences detected, roughly an eighth appear once; the ten largest clones hold over 5.5%.

This receptor was taken from a human donor who donated a stem cell graft to a child with combined immunodeficiency. The sequences come from PBMCs from the stem cell graft donor, collected from the stem cell graft. This sequence joins TRBV5-1 and TRBJ2-6; tentative D call: TRBD1 (5 bases). This chain's CDR3 is CASSLGFTGNGANVLTF. DNA of the CDR3: TGCGCCAGCAGCTTGGGATTTACAGGCAATGGGGCCAACGTCCTGACTTTC.